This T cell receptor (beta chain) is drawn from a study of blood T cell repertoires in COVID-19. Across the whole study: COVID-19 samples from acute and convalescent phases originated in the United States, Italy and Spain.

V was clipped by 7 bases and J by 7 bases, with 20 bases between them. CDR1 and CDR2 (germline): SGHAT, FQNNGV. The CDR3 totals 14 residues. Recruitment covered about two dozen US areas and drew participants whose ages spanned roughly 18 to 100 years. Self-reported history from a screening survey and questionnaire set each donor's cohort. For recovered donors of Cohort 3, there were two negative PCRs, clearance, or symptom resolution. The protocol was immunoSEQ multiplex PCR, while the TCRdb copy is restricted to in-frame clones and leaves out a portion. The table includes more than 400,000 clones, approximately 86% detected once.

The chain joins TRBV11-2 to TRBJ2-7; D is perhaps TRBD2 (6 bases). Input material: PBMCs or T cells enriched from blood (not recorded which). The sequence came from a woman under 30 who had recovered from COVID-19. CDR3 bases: TGTGCCAGCATCCAAGAGGCCCATGGGGGGGAGCAGTACTTC. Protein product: CASIQEAHGGEQYF.